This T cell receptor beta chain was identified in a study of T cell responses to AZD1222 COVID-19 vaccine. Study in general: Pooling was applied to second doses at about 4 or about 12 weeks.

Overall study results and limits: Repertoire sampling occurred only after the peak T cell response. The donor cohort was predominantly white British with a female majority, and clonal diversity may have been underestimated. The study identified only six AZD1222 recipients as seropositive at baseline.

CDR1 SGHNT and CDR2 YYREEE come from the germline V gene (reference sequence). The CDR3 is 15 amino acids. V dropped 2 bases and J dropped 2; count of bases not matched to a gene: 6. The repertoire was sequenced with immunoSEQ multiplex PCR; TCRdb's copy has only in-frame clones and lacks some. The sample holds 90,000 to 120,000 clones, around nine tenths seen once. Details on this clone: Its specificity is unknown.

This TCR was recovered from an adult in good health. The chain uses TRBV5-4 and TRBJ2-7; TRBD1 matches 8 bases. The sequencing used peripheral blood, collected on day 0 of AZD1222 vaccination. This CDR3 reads CASSLVPTGAYEQYF. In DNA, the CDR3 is TGTGCCAGCAGCTTAGTTCCGACAGGGGCCTACGAGCAGTACTTC. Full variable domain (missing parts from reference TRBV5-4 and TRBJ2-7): ETGVTQSPTHLIKTRGQQVTLRCSSQSGHNTVSWYQQALGQGPQFIFQYYREEENGRGNFPPRFSGLQFPNYSSELNVNALELDDSALYLCASSLVPTGAYEQYFGPGTRLTVT.